A single sample gave rise to the 24 T cell receptor beta chains below, sequenced in a study of OX40 agonist ivuxolimab in advanced cancers. Sequenced by immunoSEQ multiplex PCR; TCRdb stores in-frame clones only, minus some. The repertoire holds roughly 43,000 clones, 91% seen once, with roughly 4.9% in the top ten. The input for sequencing was CD4+ or CD8+ T cells sorted from blood, taken in a trial of the OX40 agonist ivuxolimab. Receptors originate from an adult with an advanced solid tumor such as melanoma, head and neck, liver or kidney cancer.

V is TRBV4-1 and J is TRBJ1-1; D remains unclear. The CDR3 has 14 residues. Trimming took off 5 bases at V and 0 bases at J, with 10 bases between the two ends. The V gene's germline CDR1 is MGHRA and CDR2 YSYEKL. The CDR3 DNA follows: TGCGCCAGCAGCACCCCCAGGTTGAACACTGAAGCTTTCTTT. It translates to CASSTPRLNTEAFF.

Sample share makes this clone medium-sized (0.01 to 0.1%). The chain links TRBV6-4 to TRBJ2-2; 8 bases agree with TRBD1. This CDR3 contains 14 residues. Trimming removed 8 bases from V and 3 bases from J; junction bases left unmatched: 5. CDR1 is MRHNA, CDR2 SNTAGT, per germline. CDR3 sequence reads: CASAPQGDTGELFF. In DNA, the CDR3 is TGTGCCAGCGCTCCACAGGGGGACACCGGGGAGCTGTTTTTT.

V usage is TRBV9 and J usage is TRBJ2-2; D uncertain. Germline-derived CDR1 and CDR2 are SGDLS and YYNGEE. V was pared by 3 bases and J by 7 bases, with 4 bases between. This CDR3 has 11 residues. CDR3 sequence reads: CASSAVGELFF. The CDR3 DNA follows: TGTGCCAGCAGCGCCGTCGGGGAGCTGTTTTTT. Full variable domain (missing parts from reference TRBV9 and TRBJ2-2): DSGVTQTPKHLITATGQRVTLRCSPRSGDLSVYWYQQSLDQGLQFLIQYYNGEERAKGNILERFSAQQFPDLHSELNLSSLELGDSALYFCASSAVGELFFGEGSRLTVL.

The chain joins TRBV7-9 to TRBJ2-2, with 9 bases that match TRBD2. This CDR3 spans 16 amino acids. The V segment lost 5 bases and the J segment 3 bases; nucleotides outside the gene matches: 7. Germline loops: CDR1 SEHNR, CDR2 FQNEAQ (reference sequence). This CDR3 reads CASSILAGVDTGELFF. CDR3 DNA sequence: TGTGCCAGCAGCATCTTAGCGGGAGTTGACACCGGGGAGCTGTTTTTT.

The chain employs TRBV5-5 and TRBJ2-1; the D is unclear. Trimming shortened V by 4 bases and J by 8 bases, and 10 bases separated the two germline ends. The germline gives CDR1 SGHKS, CDR2 YYEKEE (reference sequence). The CDR3 loop spans 12 amino acids. The CDR3 nucleotides read TGTGCCAGCAGCCAATTATCTGATGAGCAGTTCTTC. It codes for CASSQLSDEQFF.

The chain carries TRBV9 and TRBJ1-1; D uncertain. The CDR3 sequence is 15 residues long. V shed 1 base and J shed 4 bases, with 14 bases lying between them. The germline gives CDR1 SGDLS, CDR2 YYNGEE. CDR3 loop: CASSVTGGGSTEAFF. CDR3 in DNA: TGTGCCAGCAGCGTAACGGGAGGAGGGTCCACTGAAGCTTTCTTT.

This chain connects TRBV7-9 to TRBJ2-3, with D possibly matching TRBD2 (6 bases). CDR3 length equals 13 residues. The V end lost 5 bases, the J end lost 5 bases, and 11 bases lay between the germline ends. Germline V gene sequence: CDR1 SEHNR, CDR2 FQNEAQ (reference sequence). CDR3: CASSPVGGDTQYF. The CDR3 DNA reads as TGTGCCAGCAGCCCCGTGGGGGGAGATACGCAGTATTTT.

The chain couples TRBV28 to TRBJ2-5, with 13 bases that match TRBD2. J was trimmed by 4 bases and V by 3 bases; bases with no gene match: 2. CDR1 and CDR2 from the germline V gene are MDHEN and SYDVKM. The CDR3 contains 15 residues. The DNA of the CDR3 is TGTGCCAGCAGTTTCGGGACTAGCGGGATAGAGACCCAGTACTTC. Translating gives CASSFGTSGIETQYF. The full variable domain, rest sourced from reference TRBV28 and TRBJ2-5, is DVKVTQSSRYLVKRTGEKVFLECVQDMDHENMFWYRQDPGLGLRLIYFSYDVKMKEKGDIPEGYSVSREKKERFSLILESASTNQTSMYLCASSFGTSGIETQYFGPGTRLLVL.

The J gene is TRBJ1-3, the V gene TRBV7-9; possible D gene TRBD1, 6 bases. Trimming took 4 bases from V and 2 from J, leaving 12 bases between them. Germline CDR1 and CDR2: SEHNR and FQNEAQ (reference sequence). The CDR3 consists of 15 residues. CDR3 nucleotides: TGTGCCAGCAGCTCCCTGGGGGGCACTGGAAACACCATATATTTT. Amino acids: CASSSLGGTGNTIYF.

This chain links TRBV7-9 with TRBJ2-1, with 7 positions matching TRBD2. Germline values: CDR1 SEHNR, CDR2 FQNEAQ (reference sequence). The CDR3 runs 12 residues. The V segment lost 5 bases and the J segment 8 bases; nucleotides outside the gene matches: 3. This CDR3 is CASSPGGDEQFF. The DNA of the CDR3 is TGTGCCAGCAGCCCTGGGGGGGATGAGCAGTTCTTC. The full variable domain, with the rest looked up from reference TRBV7-9 and TRBJ2-1, is DTGVSQNPRHKITKRGQNVTFRCDPISEHNRLYWYRQTLGQGPEFLTYFQNEAQLEKSRLLSDRFSAERPKGSFSTLEIQRTEQGDSAMYLCASSPGGDEQFFGPGTRLTVL.

The chain uses TRBV2 and TRBJ2-7; D is unresolved. Germline CDR1 SNHLY, CDR2 FYNNEI. The CDR3 has 12 residues. Trimming pared 6 bases from V and 5 bases from J, leaving 11 bases between. CDR3 nucleotides: TGTGCCAGCAGCGTTAGGGTAGACGAGCAGTACTTC. It codes for CASSVRVDEQYF. The variable domain in full, with the rest retrieved from reference TRBV2 and TRBJ2-7, is EPEVTQTPSHQVTQMGQEVILRCVPISNHLYFYWYRQILGQKVEFLVSFYNNEISEKSEIFDDQFSVERPDGSNFTLKIRSTKLEDSAMYFCASSVRVDEQYFGPGTRLTVT.

V is TRBV5-1 and J is TRBJ1-1; D is possibly TRBD1 (5 bases). V was cut by 5 bases and J by 7 bases, with 12 bases left in between. The CDR3 is 12 amino acids. Per germline, CDR1 SGHRS and CDR2 YFSETQ. In DNA form, the CDR3 reads TGCGCCAGCAGAGCCGCGGGGGATGAAGCTTTCTTT. This gives the protein CASRAAGDEAFF.

The V gene is TRBV5-6, the J gene TRBJ1-5; 12 bases are a match to TRBD1. The CDR3 runs to 16 residues. Per germline, CDR1 SGHDT and CDR2 YYEEEE. V shed 4 bases, J shed 3 bases, and the junction held 5 bases outside the gene matches. The CDR3, as DNA: TGTGCCAGCAGCCTACGGGACAGGGGGCCCAATCAGCCCCAGCATTTT. Translating gives CASSLRDRGPNQPQHF.

The chain links TRBV4-3 to TRBJ2-3, with D unclear. V lost 1 base and J 0 bases, leaving 14 bases between the germline ends. Germline V gives CDR1 LGHNA, CDR2 YSLEER. The CDR3 loop spans 17 amino acids. DNA of the CDR3: TGCGCCAGCAGCCAAGTGACCTTCGGTTCTAGCACAGATACGCAGTATTTT. This encodes CASSQVTFGSSTDTQYF.

This chain joins TRBV15 and TRBJ2-1; D tentatively fits TRBD1 or TRBD2 (5 bases each). The CDR3 spans 17 residues. Trimming pared 3 bases from V and 8 bases from J, leaving 23 bases between. Germline V lookup: CDR1 LNHNV, CDR2 YYDKDF (reference sequence). DNA for the CDR3: TGTGCCACCAGCAGGTCGGGGCCATACTCCGAATCCGATGAGCAGTTCTTC. This sequence encodes CATSRSGPYSESDEQFF.

The rearrangement uses TRBV6-5 and TRBJ1-5; no definite D call. V lost 0 bases and J lost 8, with 8 bases in between. The CDR3 has 13 amino acids. The germline V gene encodes CDR1 MNHEY and CDR2 SVGAGI. The chain's CDR3 is CASSYSEGEPQHF. CDR3 nucleotides: TGTGCCAGCAGTTACTCGGAGGGCGAGCCCCAGCATTTT.

The chain has TRBV14 and TRBJ2-2, with 8 bases matching TRBD1. The V segment lost 4 bases and the J segment 7 bases; nucleotides outside the gene matches: 8. Germline values: CDR1 SGHDN, CDR2 FVKESK. The CDR3 sequence is 15 residues long. The CDR3 reads CASSPADRVGGELFF. CDR3 bases: TGTGCCAGCAGCCCCGCGGACAGGGTCGGCGGGGAGCTGTTTTTT.

The V call is TRBV4-2, the J call TRBJ2-7; tentative D call: TRBD1 (6 bases). The CDR3 runs to 17 residues. V was cut by 0 bases and J by 1 base, with 16 bases left in between. The germline gives CDR1 LGHNA, CDR2 YNFKEQ. CDR3 amino acids: CASSQEEQGLSSYEQYF. DNA for the CDR3: TGTGCCAGCAGCCAAGAAGAGCAGGGGCTCTCTTCCTACGAGCAGTACTTC.

The J gene is TRBJ2-5, the V gene TRBV25-1, with D maybe TRBD2 (5 bases). The CDR3 extends over 18 amino acids. Germline assignment: CDR1 MGHDK and CDR2 SYGVNS. Trimming took 3 bases from V and 5 from J, leaving 25 bases between them. The CDR3 region is CASSDQNRLPPKMETQYF. The CDR3 DNA sequence: TGTGCCAGCAGTGACCAAAACCGACTACCGCCAAAAATGGAGACCCAGTACTTC.

The V call is TRBV20-1, the J call TRBJ2-2; D is unclear. CDR1 and CDR2 (germline): DFQATT, SNEGSKA (reference sequence). The V end lost 0 bases, the J end lost 6 bases, and 2 bases lay between the germline ends. CDR3 length equals 11 residues. The CDR3 DNA sequence: TGCAGTGCTAGAGAGGCCGGGGAGCTGTTTTTT. Its translation is CSAREAGELFF.

The chain uses TRBV4-2 and TRBJ1-2, with TRBD1 matching 7 bases. CDR1 and CDR2 (germline): LGHNA, YNFKEQ. The CDR3 loop spans 15 amino acids. Trimming removed 0 bases from V and 3 bases from J; junction bases left unmatched: 4. CDR3 protein: CASSQDLTGHYGYTF. The CDR3, as DNA: TGTGCCAGCAGCCAAGATTTGACAGGGCACTATGGCTACACCTTC.

The rearrangement joins TRBV9 to TRBJ2-1, with 9 bases aligning to TRBD2. Per germline, CDR1 SGDLS and CDR2 YYNGEE. The CDR3 runs 17 residues. The junction had 10 bases not matched to a gene; V was cut back by 0 bases and J by 6 bases. This CDR3 reads CASSVDWLAGTRNEQFF. CDR3 sequence (DNA): TGTGCCAGCAGCGTAGATTGGCTAGCGGGAACCCGCAATGAGCAGTTCTTC.

The chain employs TRBV13 and TRBJ2-1, with 10 nucleotides matching TRBD1. Germline V gives CDR1 PRHDT, CDR2 FYEKMQ (reference sequence). Unmatched junction bases numbered 6, after V lost 5 bases and J lost 2 bases. The CDR3 length is 16 residues. Here the CDR3 DNA reads TGTGCCAGCAGCCTAGACGGGACAGGGGCCTACAATGAGCAGTTCTTC. Translation gives CASSLDGTGAYNEQFF.

V and J are TRBV19 and TRBJ1-2; D is ambiguous. The CDR3 consists of 15 residues. Per germline, CDR1 LNHDA and CDR2 SQIVND (reference sequence). Trimming removed 5 bases from V and 6 bases from J, with 19 bases in between. The CDR3 nucleotides are TGTGCCAGTAGTGCTCTAGCGGGATTCCTTAATGGCTACACCTTC. Translating it yields CASSALAGFLNGYTF.